The 18 T cell receptor beta chains reported below all come from one sample, sequenced in a study of T cell responses to AZD1222 COVID-19 vaccine. Here immunoSEQ multiplex PCR was the method, and the copy in TCRdb shows in-frame clones only, minus some. The sample lists approximately 190,000 clones; 90% to 95% were seen once. This material consisted of peripheral blood, taken on day 0 of AZD1222 vaccination. The receptors originated from an adult in good health.

The V gene is TRBV23-1, the J gene TRBJ1-4, with 7 bases fitting TRBD1. TRBV23-1 is an open reading frame, and its role is uncertain. The J segment lost 0 bases and the V segment lost 5 bases, leaving 6 bases of the junction unmatched. The CDR3 loop spans 16 amino acids. The CDR3 nucleotides read TGCGCCAGCAGTACCAGACAGGGAACAACTAATGAAAAACTGTTTTTT. Translation: CASSTRQGTTNEKLFF.

This chain joins TRBV5-1 and TRBJ2-2, with 7 bases fitting TRBD1. Germline loops: CDR1 SGHRS, CDR2 YFSETQ. V shed 5 bases, J shed 5 bases, and the junction held 9 bases outside the gene matches. The CDR3 runs 15 residues. DNA of the CDR3: TGCGCCAGCAGAACAGGGACAGTTGGAACCGGGGAGCTGTTTTTT. Amino acid sequence: CASRTGTVGTGELFF.

The chain couples TRBV27 to TRBJ2-2; the match to TRBD2 covers 7 bases. Germline V gene data show CDR1 as MNHEY and CDR2 as SMNVEV (reference sequence). This CDR3 has 18 residues. V shed 0 bases and J 2 bases; nucleotides not matched to a gene: 9. The DNA for the CDR3 is TGTGCCAGCAGTTTATCAGCCCCTGGGGGGGTCAACACCGGGGAGCTGTTTTTT. Protein product: CASSLSAPGGVNTGELFF.

The rearrangement joins TRBV5-4 to TRBJ1-1, with D unresolved. Between the trimmed V and J ends, which lost 0 bases and 0 bases, there was a span of 9 bases. Germline CDR1 is SGHNT and CDR2 is YYREEE (reference sequence). This CDR3 contains 15 residues. The CDR3 loop is CASSLDSSMNTEAFF. CDR3 DNA: TGTGCCAGCAGCTTGGACAGCTCAATGAACACTGAAGCTTTCTTT.

The gene calls are TRBV13 and TRBJ1-2; D is unresolved. Germline V gene lookup returns CDR1 PRHDT and CDR2 FYEKMQ (reference sequence). The CDR3 has 12 amino acids. Trimming stripped 3 bases from V and 1 base from J, with 3 bases between. The CDR3: CASSFSNYGYTF. CDR3 nucleotides: TGTGCCAGCAGCTTCAGTAACTATGGCTACACCTTC.

The V call is TRBV30, the J call TRBJ1-2, with D possibly matching TRBD1 (6 bases). The ends were cut back, 4 bases at V and 4 bases at J, with 10 bases in the middle. The CDR3 covers 12 residues. The germline CDR1 and CDR2 sequences are GTSNPN and SVGIG (reference sequence). CDR3 in amino acids: CAWTTGTYGYTF. The CDR3, as DNA: TGTGCCTGGACTACAGGGACCTATGGCTACACCTTC.

This sequence joins TRBV7-8 and TRBJ1-5; D remains unclear. In germline, CDR1 is SGHVS, CDR2 FQNEAQ. The length of the CDR3 is 14 residues. Trimming removed 6 bases from V and 3 bases from J, with 12 bases in between. The CDR3 DNA sequence: TGTGCCAGCAGTCGAGGACGAGTCAATCAGCCCCAGCATTTT. It is translated as CASSRGRVNQPQHF.

This clone was seen only once. This chain joins TRBV15 and TRBJ1-4; D possibly corresponds to TRBD1 (5 bases). The V end was cut by 1 base, the J end by 5 bases, with 14 bases between. Germline V gene sequence: CDR1 LNHNV, CDR2 YYDKDF (reference sequence). The CDR3 has 16 amino acids. This CDR3 reads CATSRGSMGVNEKLFF. CDR3 DNA sequence: TGTGCCACCAGCAGAGGGTCCATGGGGGTGAATGAAAAACTGTTTTTT.

The J gene is TRBJ1-5, the V gene TRBV6-2 or TRBV6-3, with D possibly matching TRBD1 (6 bases). Germline CDR1 is MNHEY and CDR2 is SVGEGT. The CDR3 is made up of 15 amino acids. V lost 2 bases and J lost 4, with 12 bases in between. In nucleotides, the CDR3 is TGTGCCAGCAGTTACGACGGACAGCTAAATCAGCCCCAGCATTTT. This encodes CASSYDGQLNQPQHF.

A single count supports this clone. This chain connects TRBV10-3 to TRBJ1-1; D not resolved. CDR3 size: 13 residues. The V gene's germline CDR1 is ENHRY and CDR2 SYGVKD. Trimming left V 0 bases short and J 1 base short, with 3 bases between. This CDR3 is CAISESGNTEAFF. CDR3 nucleotide sequence: TGTGCCATCAGTGAGTCCGGGAACACTGAAGCTTTCTTT.

The chain links TRBV19 to TRBJ1-6; D unclear. From germline, CDR1 is LNHDA and CDR2 SQIVND (reference sequence). This CDR3 contains 15 residues. The ends were cut back, 5 bases at V and 5 bases at J, with 13 bases in the middle. Written as DNA, the CDR3 is TGTGCCAGTAGTCGCCACTCCGGCGATAATTCACCCCTCCACTTT. Its translation is CASSRHSGDNSPLHF. Together with reference TRBV19 and TRBJ1-6, the CDR3 gives the full variable domain: DGGITQSPKYLFRKEGQNVTLSCEQNLNHDAMYWYRQDPGQGLRLIYYSQIVNDFQKGDIAEGYSVSREKKESFPLTVTSAQKNPTAFYLCASSRHSGDNSPLHFGNGTRLTVT.

V is TRBV2 and J is TRBJ2-1; D may be TRBD1 (6 bases). Between the trimmed V and J ends, which lost 3 bases and 4 bases, there was a span of 7 bases. The CDR3 length is 13 residues. Germline CDR1 and CDR2: SNHLY and FYNNEI. CDR3 in amino acids: CASSDGQYNEQFF. The CDR3 DNA follows: TGTGCCAGCAGTGACGGACAGTACAATGAGCAGTTCTTC.

The V and J genes are TRBV7-9 and TRBJ2-3; D is unclear. V lost 7 bases to trimming and J lost 0 bases, with 8 bases between them. This CDR3 spans 13 amino acids. Germline V gene sequence: CDR1 SEHNR, CDR2 FQNEAQ (reference sequence). The CDR3 coding sequence is TGTGCCAGCAAGGCAGCTAGCACAGATACGCAGTATTTT. Its protein is CASKAASTDTQYF.

V and J are TRBV30 and TRBJ1-3; D is undetermined. Trimming removed 0 bases at V and 4 bases at J, with 16 bases between. Germline loops: CDR1 GTSNPN, CDR2 SVGIG (reference sequence). The CDR3 loop spans 16 amino acids. The CDR3 region is CAWSVLERLRGNTIYF. In DNA form, the CDR3 reads TGTGCCTGGAGTGTACTCGAGCGCCTAAGGGGAAACACCATATATTTT.

The chain employs TRBV4-1 and TRBJ2-1; possible D gene TRBD2, 5 bases. This CDR3 contains 16 residues. Germline-derived CDR1 and CDR2 are MGHRA and YSYEKL. Trimming removed 4 bases from V and 0 bases from J, with 13 bases in between. CDR3 in amino acids: CASSPDFGDSYNEQFF. CDR3 nucleotide sequence: TGCGCCAGCAGCCCGGATTTCGGGGACTCCTACAATGAGCAGTTCTTC.

The chain combines TRBV12-3 or TRBV12-4 with TRBJ1-2, with D tentatively TRBD1 (6 bases). V gave up 4 bases and J gave up 4 bases, with 10 bases separating them. This CDR3 has 13 residues. The CDR3, as DNA: TGTGCCAGCAGTTCGGACAGTCGCTATGGCTACACCTTC. Its translation is CASSSDSRYGYTF.

V usage is TRBV2 and J usage is TRBJ2-3; 8 bases line up with TRBD1. The trim removed 3 bases at V and 1 base at J, leaving 6 bases unmatched. The CDR3 length is 16 residues. CDR1 and CDR2 (germline): SNHLY, FYNNEI. The CDR3 DNA is TGTGCCAGCAGTGATTCGACAGGGGTCGGCACAGATACGCAGTATTTT. Translating gives CASSDSTGVGTDTQYF.

J is TRBJ1-3 and V is TRBV6-5; 7 nucleotides align to TRBD1. J gave up 5 bases and V 6 bases, and 10 bases lay outside the gene matches. CDR3 length: 15 residues. Germline V CDR1 and CDR2: MNHEY, SVGAGI. CDR3 bases: TGTGCCAGCAGACGGCTCGGGACAGACCGAAACACCATATATTTT. Its protein is CASRRLGTDRNTIYF.